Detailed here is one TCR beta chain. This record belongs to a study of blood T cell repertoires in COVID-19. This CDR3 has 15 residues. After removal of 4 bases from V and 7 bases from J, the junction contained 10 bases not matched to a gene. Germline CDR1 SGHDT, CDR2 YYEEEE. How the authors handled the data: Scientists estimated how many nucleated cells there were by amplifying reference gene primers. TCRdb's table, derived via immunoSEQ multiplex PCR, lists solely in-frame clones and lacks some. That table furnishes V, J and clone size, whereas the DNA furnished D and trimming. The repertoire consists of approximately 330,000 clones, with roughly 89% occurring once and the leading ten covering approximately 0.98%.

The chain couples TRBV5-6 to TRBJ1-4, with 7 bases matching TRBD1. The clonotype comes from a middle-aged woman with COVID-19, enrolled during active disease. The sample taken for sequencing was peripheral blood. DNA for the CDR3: TGTGCCAGCAGCCCGAGACAGGGAGGTAGTGAAAAACTGTTTTTT. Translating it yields CASSPRQGGSEKLFF.